This T cell receptor (beta chain) was observed in a study of T-cell memory formation after mild COVID-19. MiXCR was run by TCRdb on the 5' RACE reads, yielding one entry per CDR3 protein. The sample holds about 430,000 distinct CDR3 sequences, 20% to 25% seen once. With V trimmed by 4 bases and J by 2 bases, 10 bases remained unmatched. The CDR3 has 19 residues. The germline CDR1 and CDR2 sequences are MNHEY and SMNVEV (reference sequence). A few counts support this clonotype. The gene calls are TRBV27 and TRBJ2-2; 13 positions match TRBD2. This receptor was identified in an adult woman who had mild COVID-19 (a few samples of this study predate the infection). Cell type and time point are not known. Sequencing input: PBMCs or a T cell subset sorted from them (not recorded which). In DNA, the CDR3 is TGTGCCAGCAGTTCTCCCCGGACTAGCGGGAGTTCTAACACCGGGGAGCTGTTTTTT. Translated, it gives CASSSPRTSGSSNTGELFF.